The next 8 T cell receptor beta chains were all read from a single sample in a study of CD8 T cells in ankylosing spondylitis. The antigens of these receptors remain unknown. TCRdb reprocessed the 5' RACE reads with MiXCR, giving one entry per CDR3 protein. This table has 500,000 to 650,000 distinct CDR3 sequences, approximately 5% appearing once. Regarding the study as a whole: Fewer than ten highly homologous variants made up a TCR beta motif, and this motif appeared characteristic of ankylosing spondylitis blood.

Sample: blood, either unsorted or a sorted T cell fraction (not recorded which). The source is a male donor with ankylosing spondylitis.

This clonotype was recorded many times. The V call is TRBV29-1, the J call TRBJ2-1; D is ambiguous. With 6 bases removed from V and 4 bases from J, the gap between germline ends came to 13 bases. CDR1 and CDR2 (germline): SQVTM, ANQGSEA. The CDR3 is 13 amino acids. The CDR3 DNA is TGCAGCGTCCCAACAACCGGGTACAATGAGCAGTTCTTC. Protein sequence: CSVPTTGYNEQFF.

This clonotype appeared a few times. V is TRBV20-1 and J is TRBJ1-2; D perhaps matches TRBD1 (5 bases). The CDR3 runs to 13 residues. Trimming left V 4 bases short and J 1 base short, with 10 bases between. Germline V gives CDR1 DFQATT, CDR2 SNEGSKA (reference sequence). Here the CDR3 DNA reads TGCAGTGCTACCCGACAGATTAACTATGGCTACACCTTC. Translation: CSATRQINYGYTF.

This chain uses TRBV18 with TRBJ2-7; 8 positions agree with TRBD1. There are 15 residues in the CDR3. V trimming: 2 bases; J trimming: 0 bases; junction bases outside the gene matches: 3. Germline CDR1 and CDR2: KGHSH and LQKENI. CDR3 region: CASSPGTGNSYEQYF. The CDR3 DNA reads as TGTGCCAGCTCACCAGGGACAGGTAACTCCTACGAGCAGTACTTC.

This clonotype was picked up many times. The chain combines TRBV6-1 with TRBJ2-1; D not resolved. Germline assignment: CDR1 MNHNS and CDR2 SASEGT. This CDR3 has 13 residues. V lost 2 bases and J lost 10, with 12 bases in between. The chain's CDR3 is CASSESFQKEQFF. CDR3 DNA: TGTGCCAGCAGTGAAAGTTTTCAGAAAGAGCAGTTCTTC.

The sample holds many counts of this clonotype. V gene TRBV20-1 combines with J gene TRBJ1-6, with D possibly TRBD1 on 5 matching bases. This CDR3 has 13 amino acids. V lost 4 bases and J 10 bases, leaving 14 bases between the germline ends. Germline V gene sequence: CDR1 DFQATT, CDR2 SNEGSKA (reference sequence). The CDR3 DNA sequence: TGCAGTGCTAAGGGGTCCCCCGGATCACCCCTCCACTTT. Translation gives CSAKGSPGSPLHF.

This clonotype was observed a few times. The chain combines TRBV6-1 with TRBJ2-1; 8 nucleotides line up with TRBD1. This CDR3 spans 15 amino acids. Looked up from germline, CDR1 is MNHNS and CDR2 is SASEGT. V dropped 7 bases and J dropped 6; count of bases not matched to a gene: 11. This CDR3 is CASKYPGQGGNEQFF. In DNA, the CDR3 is TGTGCCAGCAAATATCCCGGACAGGGCGGCAATGAGCAGTTCTTC.

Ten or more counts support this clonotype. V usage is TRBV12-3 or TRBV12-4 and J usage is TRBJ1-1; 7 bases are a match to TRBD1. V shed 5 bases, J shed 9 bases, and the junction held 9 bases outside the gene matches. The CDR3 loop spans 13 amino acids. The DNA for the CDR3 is TGTGCCAGCAGTCGACAGGGAATAAGAAAAGCTTTCTTT. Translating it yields CASSRQGIRKAFF.

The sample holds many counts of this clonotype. Written as DNA, the CDR3 is TGTGCCAGCTCACCGTCGACAGGGTTGAATTCACCCCTCCACTTT. This translates into CASSPSTGLNSPLHF. The chain recombines TRBV18 with TRBJ1-6; 7 nucleotides match TRBD1. Germline-derived CDR1 and CDR2 are KGHSH and LQKENI. The CDR3 is 15 residues long. J was trimmed by 7 bases and V by 3 bases; bases with no gene match: 6.